This paragraph reports one T cell receptor (beta chain). This entry is derived from a study of identical twins. TCRdb used MiXCR to reprocess the 5' RACE reads, holding one entry per CDR3 protein. The table has approximately 590,000 distinct CDR3 sequences, around 9.6% seen once. These sequences were also reported in another study, on yellow fever vaccine responses in identical twins.

Source material: PBMCs. This receptor was taken from a woman aged 18-29 years in good health.

As DNA, the CDR3 is TGCAGCGTTGAAGAAATAGGGACAGGGTTTGGCTACACCTTC. It yields the protein CSVEEIGTGFGYTF. The chain recombines TRBV29-1 with TRBJ1-2; 9 nucleotides line up with TRBD1. The germline V gene has CDR1 SQVTM and CDR2 ANQGSEA. The J segment lost 7 bases and the V segment lost 0 bases, leaving 6 bases of the junction unmatched. The CDR3 loop spans 14 amino acids.